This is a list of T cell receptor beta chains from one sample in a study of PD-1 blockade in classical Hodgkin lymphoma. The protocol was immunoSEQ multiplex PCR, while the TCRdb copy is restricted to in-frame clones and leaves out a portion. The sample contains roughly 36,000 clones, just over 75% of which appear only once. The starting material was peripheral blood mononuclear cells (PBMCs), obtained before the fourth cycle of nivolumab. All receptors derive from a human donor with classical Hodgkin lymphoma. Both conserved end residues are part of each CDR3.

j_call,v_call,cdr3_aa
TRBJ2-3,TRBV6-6,CAISGAGGTDTQYF
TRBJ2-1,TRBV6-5,CASSSGGNEQFF
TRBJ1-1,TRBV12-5,CASGLWAPNTEAFF
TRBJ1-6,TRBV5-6,CASSFRTSSYNSPLHF
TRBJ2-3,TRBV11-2,CASSLGGARTDTQYF
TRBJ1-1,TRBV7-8,CASSSNSQNTEAFF
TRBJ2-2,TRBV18,CASSQAVTGELFF
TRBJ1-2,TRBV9,CASSVSDRVSYGYTF
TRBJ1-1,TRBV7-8,CASSFNPGTDYTEAFF
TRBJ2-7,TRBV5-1,CASSLARKGDEQYF
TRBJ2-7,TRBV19,CASSMSVFGQGGYEQYF
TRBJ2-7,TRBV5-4,CASSPPTSGGAHEQYF
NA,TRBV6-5,CASSRGGGAYEQYF
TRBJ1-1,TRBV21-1,CASKGPLRECTEAFF